This is a list of T cell receptor beta chains from one sample in a study of naive and memory T cell subsets. TCRdb passed the UMI-ligation and nested PCR reads through MiXCR, listing each CDR3 protein once. The sample holds some 87,000 distinct CDR3 sequences, 7% to 8% seen once. Sequences were obtained from central memory CD4+ T cells from blood. These receptors all stem from a human donor in good health. Both conserved end residues are part of each CDR3. D genes are given only for firm matches. Rows may omit the clone size; those that give it use once, few, many or a size class.

v_gene	j_gene	abundance	d_gene	CDR3aa	CDR3nt
TRBV29-1	TRBJ2-5	many	.	CSVRISQETQYF	TGCAGCGTCCGGATTTCACAAGAGACCCAGTACTTC
TRBV7-9	TRBJ2-7	.	.	CASSFERYEQYF	TGTGCCAGCAGCTTCGAACGGTACGAGCAGTACTTC
TRBV4-3	TRBJ2-5	.	TRBD2	CASSQVVSGGAETQYF	TGCGCCAGCAGCCAAGTGGTCAGCGGGGGGGCAGAGACCCAGTACTTC
TRBV20-1	TRBJ1-1	.	.	CSAASGTPNTEAFF	TGCAGTGCTGCTTCCGGGACACCGAACACTGAAGCTTTCTTT
TRBV29-1	TRBJ2-1	.	.	CSVEFSVDNEQFF	TGCAGCGTTGAATTTTCGGTCGACAATGAGCAGTTCTTC
TRBV2	TRBJ2-5	many	.	CASRRKEETQYF	TGTGCCAGCAGGCGTAAGGAAGAGACCCAGTACTTC
TRBV5-1	TRBJ1-1	many	.	CASSWETGIMNTEAFF	TGCGCCAGCAGCTGGGAGACAGGAATTATGAACACTGAAGCTTTCTTT
TRBV7-2	TRBJ2-1	few	TRBD2	CASSPPGLAGGNNEQFF	TGTGCCAGCAGTCCCCCGGGGCTAGCGGGGGGGAACAATGAGCAGTTCTTC
TRBV20-1	TRBJ2-7	few	TRBD1	CSAMTGGRYEQYF	TGCAGTGCTATGACAGGGGGGCGCTACGAGCAGTACTTC
TRBV7-2	TRBJ2-1	many	.	CASSLGGKAGEQFF	TGTGCCAGCAGCTTAGGGGGGAAGGCGGGTGAGCAGTTCTTC
TRBV20-1	TRBJ2-7	.	TRBD1	CSAKGQVEYF	TGCAGTGCTAAGGGACAGGTTGAGTACTTC
TRBV7-2	TRBJ2-5	few	.	CASSYLSGGETQYF	TGTGCCAGCAGCTACCTGAGTGGCGGCGAGACCCAGTACTTC
TRBV15	TRBJ2-7	many	.	CATSRDPRSGYEQYF	TGTGCCACCAGCAGAGATCCTAGGAGCGGCTACGAGCAGTACTTC
TRBV4-3	TRBJ1-2	few	TRBD1	CASSQAGQGAMRVGYTF	TGCGCCAGCAGCCAAGCGGGACAGGGGGCTATGAGGGTTGGCTACACCTTC
TRBV6-6	TRBJ2-1	many	.	CASSYSTRNEQFF	TGTGCCAGCAGTTACTCGACAAGGAATGAGCAGTTCTTC
TRBV10-3	TRBJ2-2	.	TRBD1	CAISDSGGNTGELFF	TGTGCCATCAGTGACTCAGGGGGCAACACCGGGGAGCTGTTTTTT